This entry lists 28 T cell receptor beta chains sequenced from one sample in a study. From the 5' RACE reads, TCRdb called clonotypes with MiXCR, one entry per CDR3 protein. This table has some 30,000 distinct CDR3 sequences, approximately 25% appearing once. Specimen: naive CD4+ T cells sorted from a lymph node. Subset of the sample: naive CD4+ T cells, CD4+CD45RA+CD25-. Receptors originate from a female donor with breast cancer.

This clonotype is labeled medium-sized. The CDR3 loop is CASSVLTSGRAADTQYF. Written as DNA, the CDR3 is TGTGCCAGCAGTGTTTTGACTAGCGGGAGGGCCGCAGATACGCAGTATTTT. The V call is TRBV27, the J call TRBJ2-3, with TRBD2 matching over 14 bases. J lost 4 bases, V lost 5 bases, and 8 bases had no gene match. The CDR3 has 17 residues. In germline, CDR1 is MNHEY, CDR2 SMNVEV (reference sequence).

The V and J genes are TRBV6-5 and TRBJ2-7; D possibly corresponds to TRBD1 (6 bases). The CDR3 covers 16 residues. In germline, CDR1 is MNHEY, CDR2 SVGAGI. The ends were cut back, 5 bases at V and 0 bases at J, with 17 bases in the middle. CDR3 residues: CASSPTGSRGSYEQYF. In DNA form, the CDR3 reads TGTGCCAGCAGTCCTACAGGGTCCCGGGGCTCCTACGAGCAGTACTTC.

By proportion, this clonotype is medium-sized. The rearrangement links TRBV6-1 to TRBJ2-5, with 8 bases aligning to TRBD1. CDR3 length: 14 residues. The junction had 10 bases not matched to a gene; V was cut back by 8 bases and J by 5 bases. Per the germline V gene, CDR1 is MNHNS and CDR2 is SASEGT. The CDR3 loop reads CASHRDRSRETQYF. The CDR3 nucleotides are TGTGCCAGCCACCGGGACAGGTCTAGGGAGACCCAGTACTTC.

The rearrangement uses TRBV7-6 and TRBJ2-7; tentative D call: TRBD2 (6 bases). The CDR3 has 13 residues. Trimming took off 5 bases at V and 7 bases at J, with 15 bases between the two ends. Germline values: CDR1 SGHVS, CDR2 FNYEAQ. The CDR3 loop reads CASSLGTYKEQYF. In nucleotides, the CDR3 is TGTGCCAGCAGCCTCGGGACTTACAAGGAGCAGTACTTC.

The rearrangement uses TRBV5-1 and TRBJ2-3, with TRBD1 matching 8 bases. From germline, CDR1 is SGHRS and CDR2 YFSETQ. There are 15 residues in the CDR3. V shed 3 bases and J 3 bases; nucleotides not matched to a gene: 6. The CDR3 here is CASSSGQGMTDTQYF. As DNA, the CDR3 is TGCGCCAGCAGCTCAGGACAGGGAATGACAGATACGCAGTATTTT.

The CDR3 DNA is TGTGCCTGGGGTAAAATGAACACTGAAGCTTTCTTT. It yields the protein CAWGKMNTEAFF. The chain is built from TRBV30 and TRBJ1-1; no firm D call. The CDR3 runs 12 residues. V lost 5 bases to trimming and J lost 0 bases, with 7 bases between them. Germline-derived CDR1 and CDR2 are GTSNPN and SVGIG (reference sequence). The full variable domain, in which reference TRBV30 and TRBJ1-1 provide the parts outside the CDR3, is SQTIHQWPATLVQPVGSPLSLECTVEGTSNPNLYWYRQAAGRGLQLLFYSVGIGQISSEVPQNLSASRPQDRQFILSSKKLLLSDSGFYLCAWGKMNTEAFFGQGTRLTVV.

This clonotype was observed a handful of times. This chain connects TRBV5-4 to TRBJ1-1, with 10 bases fitting TRBD1. The CDR3 length is 14 residues. Germline values: CDR1 SGHNT, CDR2 YYREEE (reference sequence). The ends lost 5 bases at V and 4 bases at J; junction bases unmatched: 5. CDR3 in DNA: TGTGCCAGCAGGGGACAGGGGCGGGTCACTGAAGCTTTCTTT. Amino acids: CASRGQGRVTEAFF.

The rearrangement links TRBV4-1 to TRBJ2-5; 7 bases align to TRBD1. The CDR3 has 16 residues. V gave up 6 bases and J gave up 5 bases; unmatched junction bases: 15. Per germline, CDR1 MGHRA and CDR2 YSYEKL. This CDR3 reads CASSGTAQTRGETQYF. CDR3 coding DNA: TGCGCCAGCAGTGGGACAGCACAGACCAGAGGGGAGACCCAGTACTTC.

This clonotype was picked up a small number of times. J is TRBJ2-3 and V is TRBV5-1, with D unresolved. Trimming removed 6 bases from V and 4 bases from J, with 12 bases in between. The CDR3 extends over 13 amino acids. Looked up from germline, CDR1 is SGHRS and CDR2 is YFSETQ. The CDR3 DNA reads as TGCGCCAGCAATCCGGCCCTGGCAGATACGCAGTATTTT. This sequence encodes CASNPALADTQYF.

Many counts were recorded for this clonotype. V and J are TRBV5-1 and TRBJ2-7; 8 bases are a match to TRBD1. CDR3 length: 13 residues. Germline lookup yields CDR1 SGHRS and CDR2 YFSETQ. The V and J ends lost 4 bases and 2 bases, in that order; junction bases with no gene match: 2. DNA of the CDR3: TGCGCCAGCAGCCCGACAGGGGCCTACGAGCAGTACTTC. This translates into CASSPTGAYEQYF.

V gene TRBV15 combines with J gene TRBJ1-4; 8 positions agree with TRBD1. Looked up from germline, CDR1 is LNHNV and CDR2 is YYDKDF (reference sequence). The CDR3 contains 14 residues. J was trimmed by 11 bases and V by 3 bases; bases with no gene match: 8. The CDR3 protein is CATSRDRVREKLFF. DNA for the CDR3: TGTGCCACCAGCAGGGACAGGGTTAGGGAGAAACTGTTTTTT.

This clonotype occurred a few times. V usage is TRBV6-1 and J usage is TRBJ2-5, with 7 nucleotides matching TRBD2. CDR3 length: 13 amino acids. V was clipped by 6 bases and J by 4 bases; unmatched bases: 5. CDR1 is MNHNS, CDR2 SASEGT, per germline. Here the CDR3 reads CASRTTSPETQYF. CDR3 bases: TGTGCCAGCAGGACGACTAGCCCAGAGACCCAGTACTTC.

This clonotype is medium-sized in the sample. The chain uses TRBV20-1 and TRBJ2-2; 16 nucleotides align to TRBD2. The V segment lost 1 base and the J segment 5 bases; nucleotides outside the gene matches: 10. The CDR3 is 19 amino acids. Per germline, CDR1 DFQATT and CDR2 SNEGSKA (reference sequence). The CDR3 loop is CSARGPGLAGGPSTGELFF. The CDR3 DNA reads TGCAGTGCTAGAGGGCCGGGACTAGCGGGAGGGCCGAGTACCGGGGAGCTGTTTTTT.

By sample share, this clonotype is medium-sized. The V gene is TRBV6-1, the J gene TRBJ2-7, with 9 bases aligning to TRBD1. From germline, CDR1 is MNHNS and CDR2 SASEGT. With 7 bases clipped from V and 2 bases from J, the junction kept 12 bases outside the gene matches. This CDR3 contains 16 residues. In DNA form, the CDR3 reads TGTGCCAGCACCAGATACGGGACAGGGATCGCCTACGAGCAGTACTTC. It codes for CASTRYGTGIAYEQYF.

By sample fraction, this clonotype is medium-sized. The J gene is TRBJ2-5, the V gene TRBV6-5; tentative D call: TRBD1 (5 bases). This CDR3 comprises 15 residues. The germline V gene has CDR1 MNHEY and CDR2 SVGAGI. The V and J ends lost 2 bases and 4 bases respectively, with 14 bases between them. CDR3 sequence reads: CASSYGAVGVETQYF. In DNA form, the CDR3 reads TGTGCCAGCAGTTACGGGGCCGTAGGGGTAGAGACCCAGTACTTC.

The J gene is TRBJ2-3, the V gene TRBV5-6, with D uncertain. V dropped 2 bases and J dropped 6 bases, with 13 bases sitting between them. From germline, CDR1 is SGHDT and CDR2 YYEEEE. The CDR3 contains 14 residues. DNA of the CDR3: TGTGCCAGCAGCTTTCGCTACGTGGGGGATACGCAGTATTTT. Translating gives CASSFRYVGDTQYF.

V usage is TRBV5-1 and J usage is TRBJ2-2, with no clear D. This CDR3 is built from 14 residues. Trimming removed 4 bases at V and 6 bases at J, with 13 bases between. Germline V gives CDR1 SGHRS, CDR2 YFSETQ. CDR3 loop: CASSPRDGPGELFF. In DNA form, the CDR3 reads TGCGCCAGCAGCCCCCGTGACGGACCCGGGGAGCTGTTTTTT.

This clonotype was seen a few times. The chain carries TRBV7-2 and TRBJ2-5; 9 bases agree with TRBD2. This CDR3 contains 16 residues. V shed 5 bases and J 0 bases; nucleotides not matched to a gene: 7. Germline CDR1 SGHTA, CDR2 FQGNSA. CDR3: CASSPRGRANQETQYF. CDR3 coding DNA: TGTGCCAGCAGCCCCCGCGGGAGGGCAAACCAAGAGACCCAGTACTTC.

The gene calls are TRBV28 and TRBJ2-5, with TRBD1 identical over 8 bases. The junction had 10 bases not matched to a gene; V was cut back by 8 bases and J by 5 bases. This CDR3 comprises 14 residues. The germline CDR1 and CDR2 sequences are MDHEN and SYDVKM. CDR3 sequence reads: CASGIRQGTETQYF. The CDR3 bases are TGTGCCAGCGGTATCAGACAGGGGACGGAGACCCAGTACTTC.

The rearrangement links TRBV7-8 to TRBJ2-2; 9 positions agree with TRBD2. Germline V lookup: CDR1 SGHVS, CDR2 FQNEAQ. V lost 1 base, J lost 8 bases, and 20 bases stayed unmatched. There are 20 residues in the CDR3. In nucleotides, the CDR3 is TGTGCCAGCAGCTTAGTAGGACTAGCGCTTAGCACACGTACGGGGGGGGAGCTGTTTTTT. This translates into CASSLVGLALSTRTGGELFF.

The table lists this clonotype with a few counts. The gene calls are TRBV21-1 and TRBJ1-6; TRBD1 was called by the table and not checked on the DNA. TRBV21-1 is labeled a pseudogene. CDR3 length equals 15 residues. The CDR3 sequence is CASRDRPEGNSPLHF. The CDR3 DNA sequence: TGTGCCAGCAGAGACAGGCCCGAGGGTAATTCACCCCTCCACTTT.

This clonotype was counted a few times. The rearrangement uses TRBV11-2 and TRBJ2-5, with 7 bases that match TRBD1. In germline, CDR1 is SGHAT, CDR2 FQNNGV. This CDR3 region has 13 residues. The ends lost 4 bases at V and 3 bases at J; junction bases unmatched: 2. The CDR3 reads CASSSQGKETQYF. The CDR3 DNA reads as TGTGCCAGCAGCTCACAGGGGAAAGAGACCCAGTACTTC.

As to this clonotype: At one end the junction does not follow the germline gene, possibly because of a read error. The V call is TRBV18, the J call TRBJ1-1; tentatively, D is TRBD1 (5 bases). The CDR3 extends over 15 amino acids. Germline values: CDR1 KGHSH, CDR2 LQKENI. The CDR3 DNA follows: TGTGCCAGCTCACAGGGGCACTCCCCGGGAACTGAAGCTTCCTTT. This gives the protein CASSQGHSPGTEASF.

This clonotype is a singleton in its sample. Given a much more abundant clone one base away, this may be a read error. Because the CDR3's place on the DNA is in doubt, the DNA is left out and the CDR3 is given as listed by TCRdb. The genes are TRBV9 and TRBJ2-5; the listed D gene, TRBD1, was not tested against the DNA. The CDR3 adds up to 15 amino acids, both ends counted. Per the germline V gene, CDR1 is SGDLS and CDR2 is YYNGEE. The chain's CDR3 is CASSVGTGTQETKYF.

In its sample, this clonotype was seen a few times. This rearrangement joins TRBV20-1 to TRBJ2-5; 9 nucleotides agree with TRBD2. The V and J ends lost 3 bases and 5 bases, in that order; junction bases with no gene match: 16. CDR1 is DFQATT and CDR2 is SNEGSKA in the germline V gene (reference sequence). The CDR3 totals 17 residues. CDR3 nucleotide sequence: TGCAGTGCTAGGAAACTGATCCGCGGGAGGGCCAGGGAGACCCAGTACTTC. Its protein product is CSARKLIRGRARETQYF.

In its sample, this clonotype was seen many times. The rearrangement uses TRBV12-3 or TRBV12-4 and TRBJ1-6; perhaps TRBD1 as D (6 bases). V lost 2 bases and J 10 bases, leaving 9 bases between the germline ends. This CDR3 has 13 amino acids. This CDR3 reads CASSLQGNSPLHF. The CDR3 nucleotides read TGTGCCAGCAGTTTACAGGGGAACTCACCCCTCCACTTT.

The sample holds many counts of this clonotype. The rearrangement links TRBV9 to TRBJ2-5; TRBD2 might be the D (5 bases). The CDR3 extends over 14 amino acids. Trimming stripped 4 bases from V and 1 base from J, with 11 bases between. CDR1 is SGDLS, CDR2 YYNGEE, per germline. CDR3 in DNA: TGTGCCAGCAGCTCGGACTTCTTCCAAGAGACCCAGTACTTC. Translation: CASSSDFFQETQYF. The whole variable domain, remainder taken from reference TRBV9 and TRBJ2-5, is DSGVTQTPKHLITATGQRVTLRCSPRSGDLSVYWYQQSLDQGLQFLIQYYNGEERAKGNILERFSAQQFPDLHSELNLSSLELGDSALYFCASSSDFFQETQYFGPGTRLLVL.

This clonotype has ten or more counts. The chain employs TRBV6-1 and TRBJ1-1; D is undetermined. CDR1 is MNHNS, CDR2 SASEGT, per germline. V was cut by 4 bases and J by 1 base, with 7 bases left in between. The CDR3 has 13 residues. CDR3 nucleotides: TGTGCCAGCAGTGGGGCGGAGAACACTGAAGCTTTCTTT. It is translated as CASSGAENTEAFF.